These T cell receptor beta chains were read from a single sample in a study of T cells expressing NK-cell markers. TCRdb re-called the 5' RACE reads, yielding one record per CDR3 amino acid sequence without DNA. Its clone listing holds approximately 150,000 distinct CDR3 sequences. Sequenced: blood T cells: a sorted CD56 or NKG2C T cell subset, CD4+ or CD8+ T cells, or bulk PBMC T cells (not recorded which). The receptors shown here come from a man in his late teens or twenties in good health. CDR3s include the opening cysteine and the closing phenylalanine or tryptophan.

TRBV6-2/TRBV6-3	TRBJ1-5	CASNWGFGQPQHF
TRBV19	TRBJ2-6	CASSTRTGTSGANVLTF
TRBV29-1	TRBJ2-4	CSVPRGNIQYF
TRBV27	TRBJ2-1	CASSPGQLYNEQFF
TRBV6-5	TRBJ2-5	CASSYFAEGAETQYF
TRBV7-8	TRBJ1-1	CASSFQDLNTEAFF
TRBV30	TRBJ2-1	CAWSQGGDRDNEQFF
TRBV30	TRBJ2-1	CAWTTGLRNEQFF
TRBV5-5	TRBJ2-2	CASSLVQAELFF
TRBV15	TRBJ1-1	CATSREPGSGVGTEAFF
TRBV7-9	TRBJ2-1	CASSTRLGRISVHEQFF
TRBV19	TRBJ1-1	CASSIVIQDTEAFF
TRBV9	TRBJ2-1	CASSVTGGEQFF
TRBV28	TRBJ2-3	CASSPGTLSDTQYF
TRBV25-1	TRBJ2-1	CASSDLSEQFF
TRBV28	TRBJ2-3	CASSSRRDYTDTQYF
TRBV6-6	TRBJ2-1	CASSYVRAEQFF
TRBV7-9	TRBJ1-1	CASSLLSRGGAEAFF
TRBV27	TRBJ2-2	CASSPFLAGGNTGELFF
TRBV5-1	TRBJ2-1	CASSLAVGRSYNEQFF
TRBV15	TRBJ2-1	CATSIRQPNNEQFF
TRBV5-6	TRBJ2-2	CASSWGLAGDYAGELFF
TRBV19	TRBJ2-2	CASSLQGDGELFF
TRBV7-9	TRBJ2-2	CASSSRDYYTGELFF
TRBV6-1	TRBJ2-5	CASSVRDRGLEETQYF
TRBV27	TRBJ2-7	CASSPREGAYEQYF
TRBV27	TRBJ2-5	CASTSEAEWETQYF
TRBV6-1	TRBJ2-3	CASSPGLAFRTDTQYF
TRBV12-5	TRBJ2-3	CASGLEGTSDTDTQYF
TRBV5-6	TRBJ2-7	CASSPGIGGTYEQYF
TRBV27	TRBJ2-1	CATRDRGPDNEQFF
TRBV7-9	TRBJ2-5	CASSFPGQRQETQYF
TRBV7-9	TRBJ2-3	CASRIPIGTDTQYF
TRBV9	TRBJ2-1	CASTASGRETSYNEQFF
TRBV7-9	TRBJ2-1	CASSSVGLASDEQFF
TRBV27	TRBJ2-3	CASSLSTAVPTDTQYF
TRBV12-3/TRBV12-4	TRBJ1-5	CASSPRTGHSNQPQHF
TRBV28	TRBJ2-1	CASSFGQGFGNEQFF
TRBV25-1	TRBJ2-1	CASSEIGIDNEQFF
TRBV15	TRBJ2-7	CATSGLNIGNSYEQYF
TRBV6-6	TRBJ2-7	CASSFEGAYEQYF